This TCR beta chain is drawn from a study of vaccination effects on CD4 cells after COVID-19. Study summary: Subjects were given two BNT162b2 or mRNA-1273 vaccine doses. Among convalescent patients, two provided samples 16 days and one week before vaccination.

The length of the CDR3 is 15 residues. V lost 4 bases, J lost 3 bases, and 3 bases stayed unmatched. Looked up from germline, CDR1 is SGHRS and CDR2 is YFSETQ. Antigen-specific CD4+ T cells were first expanded with viral peptide pools by the ViraFEST assay and only then sequenced. Once cultured for roughly 10 days, the cells underwent separation to obtain CD4+ T cells. Between March and December 2020, the person had a SARS-CoV-2 infection that PCR confirmed. Cultures had half their medium replaced with IL-2 medium on days 3 and 7. Clones were read by immunoSEQ multiplex PCR, and TCRdb kept only the in-frame ones, dropping some. The data show 40,000 to 50,000 clones, approximately 70% seen once. A note on this clone: Its antigen remains unidentified.

The sequence was obtained from a human donor who had a prior SARS-CoV-2 infection. The starting material was CD4+ T cells from PBMCs cultured with a peptide pool, obtained before COVID-19 vaccination. The J gene is TRBJ2-1, the V gene TRBV5-1, with TRBD2 identical over 11 bases. CDR3: CASSASGGNYNEQFF. CDR3 bases: TGCGCCAGCAGCGCTAGCGGGGGGAACTACAATGAGCAGTTCTTC.